A single T cell receptor beta chain is shown here with its context. Original processing notes: How many nucleated cells were present was estimated from reference gene primer amplification. Sequencing was performed with immunoSEQ multiplex PCR; in TCRdb, only in-frame clones are kept and a portion is missing. That table supplies the V and J calls and clone size; D and trimming were determined from the DNA. The top ten hold roughly 32% of the sample, which has 35,000 to 40,000 clones, approximately 90% seen once. The CDR3 is 13 amino acids. The V gene's germline CDR1 is SGHNT and CDR2 YENEEA. V was clipped by 6 bases and J by 10 bases; unmatched bases: 9. The data were taken from a study of blood T cell repertoires in COVID-19. Across the whole study: Italy, Spain and the United States were the sources of the convalescent and acute COVID-19 samples. The cDNA or gDNA used as material had been derived from T cells, B-cell-depleted T cells, or PBMCs.

The J gene is TRBJ2-1, the V gene TRBV11-3, with 7 positions matching TRBD2. Sequencing was carried out using peripheral blood. This clonotype was sampled from a man between 65 and 80 years old with active COVID-19. CDR3 bases: TGTGCCAGCAGTTTAACTAGCGTGAGCGAGCAGTTCTTC. Translated: CASSLTSVSEQFF.